The TCR beta chain described here comes from a study of siplizumab effects on memory and regulatory T cells. Germline V gene sequence: CDR1 ENHRY, CDR2 SYGVKD. The CDR3 contains 17 residues. V lost 7 bases to trimming and J lost 7 bases; unmatched junction nucleotides: 14. Using immunoSEQ multiplex PCR, the repertoire was profiled, and TCRdb retains in-frame clones only, with some absent. The table shows 95,000 to 100,000 clones, with nearly 95% occurring only once. The sequenced sample was non-Treg CD4+ T cells sorted from blood. The clonotype originates from a human donor in good health. This chain uses TRBV10-3 with TRBJ1-4; 11 nucleotides align to TRBD1. Written as DNA, the CDR3 is TGTGCCATCAAGGAGGACAGGGGGCCCTCACGGAGTGAAAAACTGTTTTTT. It yields the protein CAIKEDRGPSRSEKLFF.